Listed below are T cell receptor beta chains from one sample, sequenced in a study of cytotoxic CD8 clonotypes in ibrutinib-treated CLL. Produced via immunoSEQ multiplex PCR; TCRdb's table is partial and in-frame only. The sample has approximately 140,000 clones, about 72% seen once; the top ten hold approximately 30%. Sequenced material: PBMCs, taken after 12 months of ibrutinib treatment. The receptors derive from a human donor with chronic lymphocytic leukemia. CDR3s include the opening cysteine and the closing phenylalanine or tryptophan. A D gene is named only where the DNA matches it firmly. Clone size is not always given. Where it is, it says once, few, many or a class for expanded clones.

CASSEFRGENTIYF | TGTGCCAGCAGTGAATTTAGGGGGGAAAACACCATATATTTT | . | 14 | TRBV2 | . | TRBJ1-3
CASSPTSNGETQYF | TGTGCCAGCTCACCTACTAGTAATGGGGAGACCCAGTACTTC | . | 14 | TRBV18 | once | TRBJ2-5
CASSFGAIQETQYF | TGTGCCAGCAGCTTTGGAGCGATCCAAGAGACCCAGTACTTC | . | 14 | TRBV11-2 | . | TRBJ2-5
CASTLYTGELFF | TGTGCCAGCACCCTATACACCGGGGAGCTGTTTTTT | . | 12 | TRBV7-6 | . | TRBJ2-2
CASSSGLEQYF | TGTGCCAGCAGCTCCGGCCTGGAGCAGTACTTC | . | 11 | TRBV7-9 | . | TRBJ2-7
CASSLRTDQETQYF | TGTGCCAGCAGCTTGAGGACAGACCAAGAGACCCAGTACTTC | . | 14 | TRBV11-2 | . | TRBJ2-5
CSVVGGSEAFF | TGCAGCGTTGTGGGGGGGTCTGAAGCTTTCTTT | . | 11 | TRBV29-1 | few | TRBJ1-1
CAWSTRLGELFF | TGTGCCTGGAGTACCCGACTCGGGGAGCTGTTTTTT | . | 12 | TRBV30 | . | TRBJ2-2
CASSLRTSGDYEQYF | TGTGCCAGCAGTCTCCGGACTAGCGGAGACTACGAGCAGTACTTC | TRBD2 | 15 | TRBV28 | . | TRBJ2-7
CASSQYRDTEAFF | TGCGCCAGCAGCCAATACAGGGACACTGAAGCTTTCTTT | . | 13 | TRBV4-3 | . | TRBJ1-1
CASSPVLVSDTQYF | TGCGCCAGCAGCCCGGTACTAGTCTCAGATACGCAGTATTTT | . | 14 | TRBV5-1 | . | TRBJ2-3
CASSQDPFRDGSLNQPQHF | TGCGCCAGCAGCCAAGATCCCTTCCGAGACGGATCTCTTAATCAGCCCCAGCATTTT | . | 19 | TRBV4-1 | . | TRBJ1-5
CASIRFASYNEQFF | TGTGCCAGCATCCGATTTGCTTCATACAATGAGCAGTTCTTC | . | 14 | TRBV27 | . | TRBJ2-1
CSVEDQGSTDTQYF | TGCAGCGTTGAAGATCAGGGGAGCACAGATACGCAGTATTTT | . | 14 | TRBV29-1 | . | TRBJ2-3
CASAMGGSTEAFF | TGTGCCAGCGCGATGGGAGGCAGCACTGAAGCTTTCTTT | . | 13 | TRBV18 | . | TRBJ1-1
CASSGFGQKKRTDTQYF | TGTGCCAGCTCGGGTTTCGGGCAGAAAAAACGCACAGATACGCAGTATTTT | . | 17 | TRBV27 | . | TRBJ2-3
CASSLQGDRPQHF | TGTGCCAGCAGTTTACAGGGTGACCGGCCCCAGCATTTT | . | 13 | TRBV27 | few | TRBJ1-5
CASSLRVGEAGANVLTF | TGTGCCAGCAGCCTCCGTGTAGGGGAGGCTGGGGCCAACGTCCTGACTTTC | . | 17 | TRBV7-8 | . | TRBJ2-6
CASSLIGQGVEKLFF | TGTGCCAGCAGCTTAATCGGCCAGGGTGTTGAAAAACTGTTTTTT | . | 15 | TRBV7-2 | . | TRBJ1-4
CASSEGAGSGNTIYF | TGTGCCAGCAGTGAGGGGGCAGGGTCCGGAAACACCATATATTTT | . | 15 | TRBV25-1 | . | TRBJ1-3
CATSRPSGRPYTGELFF | TGTGCCACCAGCAGGCCTAGCGGGAGGCCCTACACCGGGGAGCTGTTTTTT | TRBD2 | 17 | TRBV15 | . | TRBJ2-2
CASSPLGGSQETQYF | TGCGCCAGCAGCCCCCTTGGGGGGAGCCAAGAGACCCAGTACTTC | . | 15 | TRBV5-1 | . | TRBJ2-5
CASSRGGSEETQYF | TGTGCCAGCAGTCGGGGGGGCTCCGAGGAGACCCAGTACTTC | TRBD2 | 14 | TRBV5-4 | . | TRBJ2-5
CASSKTGIGFGANVLTF | TGTGCCAGCAGCAAGACAGGGATAGGCTTTGGGGCCAACGTCCTGACTTTC | . | 17 | TRBV21-1 | . | TRBJ2-6
CASSIGLAGTYEQYF | TGTGCCAGTAGTATCGGACTAGCGGGCACCTACGAGCAGTACTTC | TRBD2 | 15 | TRBV19 | . | TRBJ2-7